The sequence of this T cell receptor (beta chain) was determined in a study of cytotoxic CD8 clonotypes in ibrutinib-treated CLL. Study summary: The cohort had around 10 relapsed/refractory and some 16 treatment-naive patients, 17 to 18 IGHV unmutated.

The V gene's germline CDR1 is SGHTA and CDR2 FQGNSA. The CDR3 runs to 17 residues. Trimming removed 3 bases from V and 4 bases from J; junction bases left unmatched: 8. Measured with immunoSEQ multiplex PCR; TCRdb has only the in-frame clones, and not every one. The sample yields around 300,000 clones, about 80% seen once. Sample: PBMCs, taken before ibrutinib treatment. The clonotype originates from a human donor with chronic lymphocytic leukemia. The chain employs TRBV7-2 and TRBJ2-3; TRBD2 matches at 12 bases. The CDR3 region has the DNA TGTGCCAGCAGCTTCTCCGGACTAGCGGGATATGCAGATACGCAGTATTTT. It translates to CASSFSGLAGYADTQYF.